This T cell receptor (beta chain) was captured by sequencing in a study of blood T cell repertoires in COVID-19. Study-level background: The study drew acute and convalescent COVID-19 samples from the United States, Italy and Spain. T cells, B-cell-depleted T cells, or PBMCs supplied cDNA or gDNA.

In the original processing: Researchers report that nucleated cell counts were estimated from reference gene primer amplification. Here immunoSEQ multiplex PCR was the method, and the copy in TCRdb shows in-frame clones only, minus some. V, J and clone size are those of that table, while D and trimming were read from the DNA. The repertoire holds some 99,000 clones, with about 85% as singletons. This TCR derives from a man in his 70s with acute or convalescent COVID-19. Sequencing input: peripheral blood.

The chain's CDR3 is CASSLEGTDTGNTIYF. The CDR3 DNA reads TGTGCCAGCAGCTTAGAGGGGACAGACACTGGAAACACCATATATTTT. V is TRBV7-2 and J is TRBJ1-3; 7 bases are a match to TRBD1. CDR3 length: 16 residues. The J segment lost 2 bases and the V segment lost 1 base, leaving 5 bases of the junction unmatched. Per the germline V gene, CDR1 is SGHTA and CDR2 is FQGNSA.